The rows below give T cell receptor beta chains drawn from one sample of a study of CD8+ T cells in alopecia areata. Method: immunoSEQ multiplex PCR; TCRdb's copy keeps in-frame clones and lacks some. This sample has fewer than 350,000 clones, with 58% found just once. This material consisted of CD4+ T cells sorted from blood, taken at week 24, from a patient treated with tofacitinib. Receptor source: a human donor with alopecia areata. Each CDR3 is given with its conserved first and last residue. Fields, in order: CDR3 DNA, CDR3 protein, J gene, D gene, V gene, clone size. The D gene is left open where the match is weak. A row's size may be missing; if present it is once, few, many or a size class.

DNA: TGTGCCAGCAGCCCGCCGGGACCTCTCTACGAGCAGTACTTC
CDR3: CASSPPGPLYEQYF
J: TRBJ2-7
D: NA
V: TRBV7-2
size: once

DNA: TGCAGCGTTGCGCAGGGCCGGGGCACAGATACGCAGTATTTT
CDR3: CSVAQGRGTDTQYF
J: TRBJ2-3
D: NA
V: TRBV29-1
size: NA

DNA: TGTGCCTCCGGGGGATCGGAGACCCAGTACTTC
CDR3: CASGGSETQYF
J: TRBJ2-5
D: NA
V: TRBV10-3
size: few

DNA: TGTGCCAGCAGGCCCCAGGGGGCTGGAAACACCATATATTTT
CDR3: CASRPQGAGNTIYF
J: TRBJ1-3
D: TRBD1
V: TRBV27
size: NA

DNA: TGTGCCTGGAGTCTCGACAGGGCTCTGGGGACTGAAGCTTTCTTT
CDR3: CAWSLDRALGTEAFF
J: TRBJ1-1
D: TRBD1
V: TRBV30
size: once

DNA: TGTGCCAGCAGCTTAGGAGTTGAAGACACTGAAGCTTTCTTT
CDR3: CASSLGVEDTEAFF
J: TRBJ1-1
D: NA
V: TRBV11-3
size: NA

DNA: TGTGCCAGCAGTTACAGAGACAGGCCTTTAACCGGGGAGCTGTTTTTT
CDR3: CASSYRDRPLTGELFF
J: TRBJ2-2
D: NA
V: TRBV6-5
size: NA

DNA: TGTGCCAGCAGTTTGACAGTCTATGGCTACACCTTC
CDR3: CASSLTVYGYTF
J: TRBJ1-2
D: NA
V: TRBV28
size: NA

DNA: TGTGCCAGCGAAAAGTTCGGGGAGCTGTTTTTT
CDR3: CASEKFGELFF
J: TRBJ2-2
D: NA
V: TRBV6-5
size: few

DNA: TGTGCCAGCAGGTCCCTGCGGAACAATCAGCCCCAGCATTTT
CDR3: CASRSLRNNQPQHF
J: TRBJ1-5
D: NA
V: TRBV6-5
size: NA

DNA: TGCGCCAGCAGCTTGAAACCCAGGGACACCGGGGAGCTGTTTTTT
CDR3: CASSLKPRDTGELFF
J: TRBJ2-2
D: NA
V: TRBV5-1
size: NA

DNA: TGCAGCGTTGGGCCAAGGGATCTGGGAGGCTACACCTTC
CDR3: CSVGPRDLGGYTF
J: TRBJ1-2
D: NA
V: TRBV29-1
size: NA

DNA: TGTGCCAGCAGCCAATTCCGGGACTACGAGCAGTACTTC
CDR3: CASSQFRDYEQYF
J: TRBJ2-7
D: NA
V: TRBV4-2
size: NA

DNA: TGTGCCAGCAGTCCGGACGGTTCCTACGAGCAGTACTTC
CDR3: CASSPDGSYEQYF
J: TRBJ2-7
D: NA
V: TRBV2
size: NA

DNA: TGTGCCAGCAGCTTACCAGGGTACGAGCAGTACTTC
CDR3: CASSLPGYEQYF
J: TRBJ2-7
D: NA
V: TRBV13
size: NA

DNA: TGTGCCAGCAGTTACTCGGACATCTCAGTCGACGAGCAGTACTTC
CDR3: CASSYSDISVDEQYF
J: TRBJ2-7
D: NA
V: TRBV6-6
size: NA

DNA: TGCAGCGTTGATATTCTCGGAAAGACCCAGTACTTC
CDR3: CSVDILGKTQYF
J: TRBJ2-5
D: NA
V: TRBV29-1
size: NA

DNA: TGTGCCTGGAAGGCGGGCCCTCGATATGGCTACACCTTC
CDR3: CAWKAGPRYGYTF
J: TRBJ1-2
D: NA
V: TRBV30
size: NA

DNA: TGTGCCATCAGTCGCCTTAACACAGACGGGGTTAGCACAGATACGCAGTATTTT
CDR3: CAISRLNTDGVSTDTQYF
J: TRBJ2-3
D: NA
V: TRBV10-3
size: few

DNA: TGTGCCAGTAGCTCAGGGCAAACCTCCTACAATGAGCAGTTCTTC
CDR3: CASSSGQTSYNEQFF
J: TRBJ2-1
D: NA
V: TRBV19
size: few

DNA: TGTGCCAGCAGCTTTTGGAGAACAACTAGCACAGATACGCAGTATTTT
CDR3: CASSFWRTTSTDTQYF
J: TRBJ2-3
D: NA
V: TRBV5-4
size: few

DNA: TGTGCCTGGACTCCGCAGGGGGCGTACACCATATATTTT
CDR3: CAWTPQGAYTIYF
J: TRBJ1-3
D: TRBD1
V: TRBV30
size: NA

DNA: TGTGCCAGCAGTTACACACCGGGGCTTTACAATGAGCAGTTCTTC
CDR3: CASSYTPGLYNEQFF
J: TRBJ2-1
D: NA
V: TRBV6-5
size: NA

DNA: TGTGCCAGCAGCTTAGTTCCCTCTGCTGCGCGGGGATTATACAATGAGCAGTTCTTC
CDR3: CASSLVPSAARGLYNEQFF
J: TRBJ2-1
D: NA
V: TRBV7-9
size: few

DNA: TGTGCCAGCAGTGAAAACGGGGGGGGCCCCGAGACCCAGTACTTC
CDR3: CASSENGGGPETQYF
J: TRBJ2-5
D: TRBD2
V: TRBV2
size: NA

DNA: TGTGCCAGCAGTGCGAACGGGGTAGGGGGGGTCCCCGAGACCCAGTACTTC
CDR3: CASSANGVGGVPETQYF
J: TRBJ2-5
D: NA
V: TRBV6-1
size: NA